A selection of T cell receptor beta chains follows, all from one sample in a study of control samples from healthy donors and cancer patients. The protocol was immunoSEQ multiplex PCR, while the TCRdb copy is restricted to in-frame clones and leaves out a portion. The sample shows about 90,000 clones, over 75% of them seen only once. The sequenced material came from blood. Every receptor here comes from a woman younger than 30 in good health. The CDR3 runs from the conserved cysteine through the conserved F or W. D genes are given only for firm matches. Clone size is shown for a subset of rows, as once, few, many or a class of expanded clone.

J | D | size | V | CDR3 | DNA
TRBJ2-1 | NA | NA | TRBV19 | CASSNGRDNEQFF | TGTGCCAGTAGTAACGGGCGAGACAATGAGCAGTTCTTC
TRBJ2-1 | NA | NA | TRBV7-2 | CASSLGAAGYNEQFF | TGTGCCAGCAGCTTAGGAGCGGCTGGGTACAATGAGCAGTTCTTC
TRBJ1-5 | NA | NA | TRBV6-6 | CASSYSVPINQPQHF | TGTGCCAGCAGTTACTCAGTTCCCATCAATCAGCCCCAGCATTTT
TRBJ1-2 | NA | NA | TRBV7-8 | CASSLQTSGYGYTF | TGTGCCAGCAGCTTGCAGACATCTGGCTATGGCTACACCTTC
TRBJ2-1 | TRBD1 | once | TRBV7-9 | CASSPYDRGANNEQFF | TGTGCCAGCAGCCCCTACGACAGGGGAGCTAACAATGAGCAGTTCTTC
TRBJ1-4 | NA | once | TRBV6-5 | CASSPRHREKLFF | TGTGCCAGCAGCCCCCGACACCGAGAAAAACTGTTTTTT
TRBJ1-1 | NA | NA | TRBV5-8 | CASPPRGDSRRNTEAFF | TGTGCCAGCCCCCCTAGGGGGGACTCTAGAAGGAACACTGAAGCTTTCTTT
TRBJ2-1 | TRBD2 | NA | TRBV27 | CASTQTSGIYNEQFF | TGTGCCAGCACCCAGACTAGCGGCATATACAATGAGCAGTTCTTC
TRBJ2-3 | TRBD2 | NA | TRBV6-6 | CASSYQGLAADTQYF | TGTGCCAGCAGTTACCAAGGACTAGCGGCAGATACGCAGTATTTT
TRBJ1-2 | TRBD1 | NA | TRBV3-1/TRBV3-2 | CASSQRAGGAGYGYTF | TGTGCCAGCAGCCAACGCGCAGGGGGCGCGGGCTATGGCTACACCTTC
TRBJ2-1 | NA | few | TRBV5-1 | CASSLSTNEQFF | TGCGCCAGCAGCTTGTCCACTAATGAGCAGTTCTTC
TRBJ1-1 | NA | NA | TRBV2 | CASSLTVQDTEAFF | TGTGCCAGCAGCCTGACAGTCCAGGACACTGAAGCTTTCTTT
TRBJ1-4 | NA | NA | TRBV3-1/TRBV3-2 | CASSLSGLNEKLFF | TGTGCCAGCAGCCTCTCCGGGTTGAATGAAAAACTGTTTTTT
TRBJ2-5 | TRBD2 | NA | TRBV10-1 | CASSDGLAGGQETQYF | TGCGCCAGCAGCGATGGACTAGCGGGGGGGCAAGAGACCCAGTACTTC
TRBJ1-1 | NA | NA | TRBV19 | CASTPAGRMNTEAFF | TGTGCCAGTACCCCAGCAGGGCGAATGAACACTGAAGCTTTCTTT
TRBJ1-6 | TRBD1 | few | TRBV11-2 | CASSLGRTGVGALHF | TGTGCCAGCAGCTTAGGCCGGACAGGCGTTGGGGCCCTCCACTTT
TRBJ1-1 | TRBD1 | NA | TRBV7-8 | CASSLAQGVANTEAFF | TGTGCCAGCAGCTTAGCGCAGGGGGTGGCGAACACTGAAGCTTTCTTT
TRBJ1-4 | TRBD1 | NA | TRBV5-6 | CASSSSRTGRSSLKLFF | TGTGCCAGCAGCTCCTCAAGGACAGGTCGATCGAGTCTAAAACTGTTTTTT
TRBJ1-3 | NA | NA | TRBV5-1 | CASSLVGQVNSGNTIYF | TGCGCCAGCAGCTTGGTGGGGCAGGTGAACTCTGGAAACACCATATATTTT
TRBJ1-2 | NA | NA | TRBV5-1 | CASSADVNYGYTF | TGCGCCAGCAGCGCGGACGTAAACTATGGCTACACCTTC
TRBJ1-2 | NA | NA | TRBV5-6 | CASSSVGQSSYGYGYTF | TGTGCCAGCAGCTCAGTCGGACAGTCTTCCTACGGCTATGGCTACACCTTC
TRBJ1-2 | NA | NA | TRBV6-5 | CASRWDRNYGYTF | TGTGCCAGCAGATGGGACCGAAACTATGGCTACACCTTC
TRBJ1-1 | TRBD1 | NA | TRBV10-3 | CAISETPDRGSTEAFF | TGTGCCATCAGTGAGACCCCGGACAGGGGCTCCACTGAAGCTTTCTTT
TRBJ2-3 | NA | once | TRBV7-3 | CASSPSMGIDTQYF | TGTGCCAGCAGCCCCTCAATGGGGATAGATACGCAGTATTTT
TRBJ1-1 | NA | NA | TRBV7-9 | CASSPLPGMGNTEAFF | TGTGCCAGCAGTCCACTTCCAGGGATGGGGAACACTGAAGCTTTCTTT
TRBJ2-5 | TRBD2 | NA | TRBV4-1 | CASSQGVNSGGDETQYF | TGCGCCAGCAGCCAAGGGGTGAATAGCGGGGGTGATGAGACCCAGTACTTC
TRBJ1-2 | NA | NA | TRBV11-2 | CASASGHLYGYTF | TGTGCCAGCGCTTCTGGGCACCTTTATGGCTACACCTTC
TRBJ2-5 | NA | NA | TRBV27 | CASSLQVGETQYF | TGTGCCAGCAGTTTACAGGTTGGGGAGACCCAGTACTTC
TRBJ1-2 | NA | NA | TRBV12-3/TRBV12-4 | CASSPGEDYGYTF | TGTGCCAGCAGTCCCGGGGAGGACTATGGCTACACCTTC
TRBJ2-4 | NA | few | TRBV6-5 | CASSRLGAKNIQYF | TGTGCCAGCAGCCGACTAGGGGCCAAAAACATTCAGTACTTC
TRBJ2-3 | TRBD1 | NA | TRBV7-9 | CASSPSGGADTQYF | TGTGCCAGCAGCCCATCAGGGGGCGCAGATACGCAGTATTTT
TRBJ1-2 | NA | NA | TRBV3-1/TRBV3-2 | CASSKPGRNNYGYTF | TGTGCCAGCAGTAAACCGGGACGCAACAACTATGGCTACACCTTC
TRBJ1-1 | NA | once | TRBV9 | CASSRGTEAFF | TGTGCCAGCAGCCGGGGCACTGAAGCTTTCTTT
TRBJ1-1 | TRBD1 | NA | TRBV7-2 | CASSLNQGAIAFF | TGTGCCAGCAGCTTAAACCAGGGGGCGATCGCTTTCTTT
TRBJ2-1 | NA | NA | TRBV4-1 | CASSQMFGEQFF | TGCGCCAGCAGCCAAATGTTTGGTGAGCAGTTCTTC